This T cell receptor beta chain was profiled in a study of blood T cell repertoires in COVID-19. Germline assignment: CDR1 LNHNV and CDR2 YYDKDF (reference sequence). The CDR3 totals 15 residues. Trimming cost V 1 base and J 5 bases, with 11 bases left between them. Original processing methods: The assay estimated nucleated cells by amplifying reference gene primers. Sequenced by immunoSEQ multiplex PCR; TCRdb stores in-frame clones only, minus some. V and J calls and clone size come straight from that table; D and trimming were deduced from the DNA. The sample records just over 80,000 clones, 81% being singletons.

This TCR came from an elderly man with acute or convalescent COVID-19. This chain connects TRBV15 to TRBJ2-2; no clear D gene. Sequences were obtained from peripheral blood. CDR3 region: CATSRGSVNTGELFF. The CDR3 DNA follows: TGTGCCACCAGCAGAGGGTCAGTGAATACCGGGGAGCTGTTTTTT.